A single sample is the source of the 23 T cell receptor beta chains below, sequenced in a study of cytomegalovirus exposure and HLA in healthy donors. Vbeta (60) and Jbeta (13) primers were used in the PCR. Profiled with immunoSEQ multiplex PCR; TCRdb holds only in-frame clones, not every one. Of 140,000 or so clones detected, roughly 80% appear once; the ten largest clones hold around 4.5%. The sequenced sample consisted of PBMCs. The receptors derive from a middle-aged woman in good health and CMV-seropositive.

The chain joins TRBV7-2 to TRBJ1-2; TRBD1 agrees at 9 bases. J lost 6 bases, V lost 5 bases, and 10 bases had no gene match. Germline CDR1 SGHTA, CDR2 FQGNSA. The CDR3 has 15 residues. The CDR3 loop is CASSIAGTGRDGYTF. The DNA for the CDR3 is TGTGCCAGCAGCATTGCCGGGACAGGGAGGGATGGCTACACCTTC.

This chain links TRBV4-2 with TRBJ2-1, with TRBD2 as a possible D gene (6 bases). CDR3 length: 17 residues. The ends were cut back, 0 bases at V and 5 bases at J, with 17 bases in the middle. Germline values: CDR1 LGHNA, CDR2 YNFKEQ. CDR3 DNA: TGTGCCAGCAGCCAAGAACCTGGACCTAGCGAGAACAATGAGCAGTTCTTC. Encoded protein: CASSQEPGPSENNEQFF.

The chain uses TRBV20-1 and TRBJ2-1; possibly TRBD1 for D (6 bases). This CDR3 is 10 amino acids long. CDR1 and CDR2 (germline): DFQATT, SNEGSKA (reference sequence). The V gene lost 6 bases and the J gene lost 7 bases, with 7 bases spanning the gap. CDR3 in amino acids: CSATGNEQFF. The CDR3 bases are TGCAGTGCAACAGGGAATGAGCAGTTCTTC.

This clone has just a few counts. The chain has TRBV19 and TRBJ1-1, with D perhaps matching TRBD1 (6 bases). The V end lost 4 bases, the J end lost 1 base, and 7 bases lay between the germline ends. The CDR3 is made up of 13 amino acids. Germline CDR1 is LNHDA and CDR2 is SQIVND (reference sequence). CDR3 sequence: CASSTTGNTEAFF. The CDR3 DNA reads TGTGCCAGTAGTACGACAGGGAACACTGAAGCTTTCTTT.

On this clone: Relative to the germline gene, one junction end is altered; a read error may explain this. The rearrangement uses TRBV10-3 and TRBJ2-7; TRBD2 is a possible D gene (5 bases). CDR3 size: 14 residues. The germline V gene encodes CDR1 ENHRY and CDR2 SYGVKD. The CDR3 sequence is CAISAAAGSYEQCF. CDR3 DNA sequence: TGTGCCATCAGCGCCGCCGCGGGCTCCTACGAGCAGTGCTTC.

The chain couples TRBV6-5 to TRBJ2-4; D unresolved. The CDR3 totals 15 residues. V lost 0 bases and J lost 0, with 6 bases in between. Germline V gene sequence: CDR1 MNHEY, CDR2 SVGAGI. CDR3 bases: TGTGCCAGCAGTTACTCGCGTACAGCCAAAAACATTCAGTACTTC. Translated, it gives CASSYSRTAKNIQYF.

The DNA for the CDR3 is TGTGCCAGCAGTGAAAAATGGGAGGGCACTGAAGCTTTCTTT. This sequence encodes CASSEKWEGTEAFF. This chain joins TRBV25-1 and TRBJ1-1, with D unclear. The CDR3 extends over 14 amino acids. The V end lost 2 bases, the J end lost 4 bases, and 11 bases lay between the germline ends. Per the germline V gene, CDR1 is MGHDK and CDR2 is SYGVNS.

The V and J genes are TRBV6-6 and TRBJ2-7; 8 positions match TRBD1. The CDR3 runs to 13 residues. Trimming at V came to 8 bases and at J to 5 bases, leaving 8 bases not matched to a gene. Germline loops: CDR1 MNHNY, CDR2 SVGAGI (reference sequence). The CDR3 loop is CASGHQGAHEQYF. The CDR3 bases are TGTGCCAGCGGTCATCAGGGGGCCCACGAGCAGTACTTC.

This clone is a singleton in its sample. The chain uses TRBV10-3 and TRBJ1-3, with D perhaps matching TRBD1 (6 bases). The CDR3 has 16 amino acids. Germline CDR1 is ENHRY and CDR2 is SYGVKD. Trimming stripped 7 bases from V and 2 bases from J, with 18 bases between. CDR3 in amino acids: CAITDRRRGAGNTIYF. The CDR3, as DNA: TGTGCCATCACCGACAGGCGTAGGGGTGCTGGAAACACCATATATTTT.

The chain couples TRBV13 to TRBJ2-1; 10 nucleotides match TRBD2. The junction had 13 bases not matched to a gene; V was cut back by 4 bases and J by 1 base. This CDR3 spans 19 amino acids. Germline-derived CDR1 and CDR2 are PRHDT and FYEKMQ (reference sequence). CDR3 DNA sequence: TGTGCCAGCAGCTCCGCCCGGCTAGCGGGGGATGTGTCCTACAATGAGCAGTTCTTC. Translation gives CASSSARLAGDVSYNEQFF.

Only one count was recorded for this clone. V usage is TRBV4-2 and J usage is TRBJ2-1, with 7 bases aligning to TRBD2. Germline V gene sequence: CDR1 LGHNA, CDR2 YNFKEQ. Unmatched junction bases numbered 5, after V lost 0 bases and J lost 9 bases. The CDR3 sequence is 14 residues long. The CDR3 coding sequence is TGTGCCAGCAGCCAAGATAGCGGGTTGGGTGAGCAGTTCTTC. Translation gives CASSQDSGLGEQFF.

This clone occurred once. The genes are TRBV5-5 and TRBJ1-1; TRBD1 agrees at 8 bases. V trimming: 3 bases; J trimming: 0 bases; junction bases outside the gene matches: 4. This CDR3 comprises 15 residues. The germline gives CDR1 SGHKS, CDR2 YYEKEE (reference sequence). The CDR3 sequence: CASSSGQGVNTEAFF. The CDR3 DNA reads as TGTGCCAGCAGCTCAGGACAGGGAGTGAACACTGAAGCTTTCTTT.

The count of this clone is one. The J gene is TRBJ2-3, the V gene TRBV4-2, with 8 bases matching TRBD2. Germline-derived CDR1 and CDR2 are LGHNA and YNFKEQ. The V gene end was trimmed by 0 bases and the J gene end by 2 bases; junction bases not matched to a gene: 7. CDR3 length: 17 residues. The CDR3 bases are TGTGCCAGCAGCCAAGATAGGGCTAGCGGGCTCACAGATACGCAGTATTTT. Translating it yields CASSQDRASGLTDTQYF.

DNA of the CDR3: TGTGCCAGCAATCTGGACAGGGTCTCTGAAGCTTTCTTT. It codes for CASNLDRVSEAFF. This chain links TRBV7-9 with TRBJ1-1, with 8 bases that match TRBD1. This CDR3 has 13 amino acids. J was trimmed by 6 bases and V by 7 bases; bases with no gene match: 7. Germline V gene sequence: CDR1 SEHNR, CDR2 FQNEAQ (reference sequence).

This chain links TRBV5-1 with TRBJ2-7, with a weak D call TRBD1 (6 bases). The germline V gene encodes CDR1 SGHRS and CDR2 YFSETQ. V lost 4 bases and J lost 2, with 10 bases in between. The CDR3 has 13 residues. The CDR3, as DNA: TGCGCCAGCAGCGCAGGACAGACCTACGAGCAGTACTTC. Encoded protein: CASSAGQTYEQYF.

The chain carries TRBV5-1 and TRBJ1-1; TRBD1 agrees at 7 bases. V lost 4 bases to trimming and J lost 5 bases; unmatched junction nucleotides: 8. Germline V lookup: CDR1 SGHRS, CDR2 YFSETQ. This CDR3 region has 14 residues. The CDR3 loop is CASSVDRASTEAFF. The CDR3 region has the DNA TGCGCCAGCAGCGTCGACAGGGCAAGTACTGAAGCTTTCTTT.

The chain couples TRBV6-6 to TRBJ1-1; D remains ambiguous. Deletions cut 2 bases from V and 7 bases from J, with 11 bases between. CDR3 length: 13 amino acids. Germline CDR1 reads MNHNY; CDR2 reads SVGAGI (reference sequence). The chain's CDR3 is CASSYQEGIEAFF. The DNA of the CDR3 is TGTGCCAGCAGTTACCAGGAGGGCATTGAAGCTTTCTTT.

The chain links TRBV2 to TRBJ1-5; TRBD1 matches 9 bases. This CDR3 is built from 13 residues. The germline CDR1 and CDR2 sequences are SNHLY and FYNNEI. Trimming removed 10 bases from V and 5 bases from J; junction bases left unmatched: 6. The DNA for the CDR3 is TGTGCCATTGCGGGACAGGGAGATCAGCCCCAGCATTTT. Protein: CAIAGQGDQPQHF.

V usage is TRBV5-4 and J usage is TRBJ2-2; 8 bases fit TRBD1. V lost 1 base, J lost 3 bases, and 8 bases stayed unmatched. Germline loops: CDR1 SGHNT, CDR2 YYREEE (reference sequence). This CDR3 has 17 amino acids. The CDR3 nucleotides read TGTGCCAGCAGCTTGCCTGGCAGGGGGCGCGACACCGGGGAGCTGTTTTTT. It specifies CASSLPGRGRDTGELFF.

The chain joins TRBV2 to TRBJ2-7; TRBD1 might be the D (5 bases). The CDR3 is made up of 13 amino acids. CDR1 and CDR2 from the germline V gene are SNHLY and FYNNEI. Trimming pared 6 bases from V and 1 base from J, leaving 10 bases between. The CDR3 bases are TGTGCCAGCAGCCCGGACACTTCCTACGAGCAGTACTTC. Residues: CASSPDTSYEQYF.

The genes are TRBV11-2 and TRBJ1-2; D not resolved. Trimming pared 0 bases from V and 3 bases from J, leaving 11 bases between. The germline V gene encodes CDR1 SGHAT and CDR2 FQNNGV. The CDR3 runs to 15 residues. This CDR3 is CASSLDLSGDYGYTF. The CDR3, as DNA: TGTGCCAGCAGCTTAGATCTAAGCGGGGACTATGGCTACACCTTC.

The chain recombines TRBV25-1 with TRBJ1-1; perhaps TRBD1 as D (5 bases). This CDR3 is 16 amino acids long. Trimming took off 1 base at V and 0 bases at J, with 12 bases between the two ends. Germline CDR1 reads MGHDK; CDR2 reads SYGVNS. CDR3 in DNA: TGTGCCAGCAGTGAATCTCAGGGTACCATGAACACTGAAGCTTTCTTT. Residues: CASSESQGTMNTEAFF. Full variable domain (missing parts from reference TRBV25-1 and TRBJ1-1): EADIYQTPRYLVIGTGKKITLECSQTMGHDKMYWYQQDPGMELHLIHYSYGVNSTEKGDLSSESTVSRIRTEHFPLTLESARPSHTSQYLCASSESQGTMNTEAFFGQGTRLTVV.

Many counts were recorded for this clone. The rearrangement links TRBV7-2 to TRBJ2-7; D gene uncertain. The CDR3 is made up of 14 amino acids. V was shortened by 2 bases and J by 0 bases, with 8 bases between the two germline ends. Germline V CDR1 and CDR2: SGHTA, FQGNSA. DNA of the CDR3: TGTGCCAGCAGCTTACAGGCAGACTCCTACGAGCAGTACTTC. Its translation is CASSLQADSYEQYF.